This T cell receptor (beta chain) stems from a study of T cell responses to AZD1222 COVID-19 vaccine. About the research overall: Second-dose intervals of approximately 4 or approximately 12 weeks were pooled. Study-wide points: Seropositive at baseline were only six AZD1222 recipients. Across the whole spike, CD4 TCRs peaked at regions 160-218 and 743-854. White British people made up most donors, females outnumbered males, and clonal diversity was possibly underestimated.

To note about this clone: Its antigen is as yet unknown.

The data were produced by immunoSEQ multiplex PCR, yet TCRdb's version contains in-frame clones alone and is incomplete. The table shows some 120,000 clones, with less than 90% occurring only once. This clonotype originated in an adult in good health. The input for sequencing was peripheral blood, taken on day 0 of AZD1222 vaccination.

The CDR3 sequence: CASSQGWTRNEQFF. The CDR3 nucleotides are TGCGCCAGCAGCCAGGGATGGACTAGAAATGAGCAGTTCTTC. The chain links TRBV4-3 to TRBJ2-1; 7 bases are a match to TRBD2. Germline V gives CDR1 LGHNA, CDR2 YSLEER. The CDR3 consists of 14 residues. V gave up 3 bases and J gave up 7 bases; unmatched junction bases: 6.